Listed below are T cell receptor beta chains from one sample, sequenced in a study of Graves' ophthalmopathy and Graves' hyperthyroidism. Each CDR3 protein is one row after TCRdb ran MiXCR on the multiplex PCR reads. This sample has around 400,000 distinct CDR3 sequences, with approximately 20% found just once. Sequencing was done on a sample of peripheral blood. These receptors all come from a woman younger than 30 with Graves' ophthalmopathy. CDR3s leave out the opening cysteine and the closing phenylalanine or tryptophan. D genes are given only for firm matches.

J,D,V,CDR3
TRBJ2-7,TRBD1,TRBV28,ASSSFPGQSYEQY
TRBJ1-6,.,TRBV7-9,ASSEDSYSPLH
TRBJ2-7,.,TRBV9,ASSVDRGDEQY
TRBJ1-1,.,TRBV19,ASSIGRGNTEAF
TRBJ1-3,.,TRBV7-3,ASSLTGSYHSGNTIY
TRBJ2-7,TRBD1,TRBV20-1,SARDPRGFSYEQY
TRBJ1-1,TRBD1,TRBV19,ASSQGQQWNEAF
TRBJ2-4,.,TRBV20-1,SARDNRRGHIQY
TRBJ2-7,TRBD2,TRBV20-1,SARDLNGRAIRYEQY
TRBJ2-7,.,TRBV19,ASSILPGSSSYEQY
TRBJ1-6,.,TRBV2,ASSEGPGSSYNSPLH
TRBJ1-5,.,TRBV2,ASRGIDRLDNQPQH
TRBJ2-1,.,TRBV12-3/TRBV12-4,ASSLGWGDHNEQF
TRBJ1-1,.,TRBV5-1,ASSGPDSVWNTEAF
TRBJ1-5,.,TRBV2,ASSLLRGTTQPQH
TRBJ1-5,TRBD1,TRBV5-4,ASSADRGLNQPQH
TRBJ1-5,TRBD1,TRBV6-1,ASSEAGQGWRNQPQH
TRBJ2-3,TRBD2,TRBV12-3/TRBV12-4,ASSFSGRTDTQY
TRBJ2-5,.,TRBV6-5,ASSYSSTLQSQY
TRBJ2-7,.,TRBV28,ASSFTIRGAFYEQY
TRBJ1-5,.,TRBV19,ASSRQGLGNQPQH
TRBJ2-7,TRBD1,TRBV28,ASSTVDRDPEDYEQY
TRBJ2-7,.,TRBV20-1,SASDPGYEQY
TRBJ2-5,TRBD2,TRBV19,ASRQLAGGPGTQY
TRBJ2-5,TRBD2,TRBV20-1,SARYDGRLAGEETQY
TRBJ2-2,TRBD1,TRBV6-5,ASSYRDRVVTGELF
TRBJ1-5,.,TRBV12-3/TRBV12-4,ASSLGRRGAQPQH
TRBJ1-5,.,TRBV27,ASSPRGGRKGNQPQH
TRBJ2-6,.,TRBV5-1,ASSRGGANVLT